Shown below are 21 T cell receptor beta chains from a single sample sequenced in a study of cytomegalovirus exposure and HLA in healthy donors (dated by TCRdb to the late 2010s). The library came from the immunoSEQ multiplex PCR assay. For the multiplex PCR, a mixture combining 60 forward primers for TCR Vbeta segments and 13 reverse primers for TCR Jbeta segments was used. In its TCRdb copy, this immuneACCESS table keeps in-frame sequences only and misses some clones. Where compared with another copy, unresolved V genes explain less than half of these, and the others have no known cause. The sample table on file contains 140,000 to 150,000 clones. 0.8% to 1% of the sample rests with the top ten. The material sequenced was PBMCs. The receptors here all came from a male donor in good health and CMV-seronegative.

The CDR3 loop reads CASGDRVGTEAFF. CDR3 nucleotide sequence: TGTGCCAGCGGGGACAGGGTCGGCACTGAAGCTTTCTTT. The chain uses TRBV27 and TRBJ1-1, with 9 bases that match TRBD1. CDR1 is MNHEY, CDR2 SMNVEV, per germline (reference sequence). CDR3 length: 13 amino acids. J was trimmed by 4 bases and V by 8 bases; bases with no gene match: 5.

V usage is TRBV7-9 and J usage is TRBJ1-2, with D maybe TRBD1 (6 bases). V gave up 1 base and J gave up 6 bases, with 12 bases separating them. CDR1 SEHNR and CDR2 FQNEAQ come from the germline V gene (reference sequence). This CDR3 region has 14 residues. CDR3 region: CASSLGRGADGYTF. The CDR3 DNA is TGTGCCAGCAGCTTAGGGCGGGGGGCGGATGGCTACACCTTC.

The rearrangement joins TRBV4-1 to TRBJ2-3, with D possibly TRBD1 on 6 matching bases. V was trimmed by 0 bases and J by 6 bases, leaving 10 bases between them. Germline loops: CDR1 MGHRA, CDR2 YSYEKL. The CDR3 totals 14 residues. CDR3 in amino acids: CASSQDQGKDTQYF. CDR3 nucleotide sequence: TGCGCCAGCAGCCAAGATCAGGGGAAGGATACGCAGTATTTT.

J is TRBJ1-2 and V is TRBV29-1, with D tentatively TRBD1 (5 bases). V gave up 3 bases and J gave up 1 base, with 12 bases separating them. Germline lookup yields CDR1 SQVTM and CDR2 ANQGSEA. This CDR3 has 14 amino acids. Here the CDR3 DNA reads TGCAGCGTTGAGGGGGGGTTCCTTAACTATGGCTACACCTTC. Its protein is CSVEGGFLNYGYTF.

The V gene is TRBV18, the J gene TRBJ1-1; D gene ambiguous. V lost 0 bases, J lost 4 bases, and 9 bases lay in between. Germline V lookup: CDR1 KGHSH, CDR2 LQKENI. This CDR3 has 14 amino acids. The CDR3 sequence is CASSPPQLSTEAFF. DNA of the CDR3: TGTGCCAGCTCACCACCACAACTATCCACTGAAGCTTTCTTT.

The chain carries TRBV13 and TRBJ2-7; 7 bases fit TRBD2. The CDR3 has 12 residues. Trimming cost V 8 bases and J 3 bases; bases outside gene matches: 4. Germline lookup yields CDR1 PRHDT and CDR2 FYEKMQ (reference sequence). For the CDR3, the DNA is TGTGCCAGCGCCGGACTAGACTACGAGCAGTACTTC. It encodes CASAGLDYEQYF.

V and J are TRBV5-1 and TRBJ1-2, with D possibly being TRBD1 (6 bases). CDR1 SGHRS and CDR2 YFSETQ come from the germline V gene. V was shortened by 4 bases and J by 7 bases, with 23 bases between the two germline ends. This CDR3 has 16 amino acids. CDR3 DNA sequence: TGCGCCAGCAGCCCGCAACCCGGGACATCAGTGCGTGGCTACACCTTC. This translates into CASSPQPGTSVRGYTF.

This rearrangement joins TRBV19 to TRBJ1-1; D perhaps matches TRBD1 (6 bases). Trimming took off 7 bases at V and 5 bases at J, with 14 bases between the two ends. Germline V lookup: CDR1 LNHDA, CDR2 SQIVND (reference sequence). The CDR3 spans 13 residues. Here the CDR3 DNA reads TGTGCCAGTACCATCCTTGGACAGACTGAAGCTTTCTTT. Translated: CASTILGQTEAFF.

This sequence joins TRBV6-1 and TRBJ2-7; 13 nucleotides line up with TRBD2. V dropped 7 bases and J dropped 7; count of bases not matched to a gene: 10. The germline CDR1 and CDR2 sequences are MNHNS and SASEGT. The CDR3 has 15 residues. CDR3: CASTPLAGGPGEQYF. CDR3 coding DNA: TGTGCCAGCACCCCACTAGCGGGAGGGCCGGGGGAGCAGTACTTC.

The V and J genes are TRBV7-9 and TRBJ2-1; 9 bases are a match to TRBD2. This CDR3 contains 17 residues. Germline assignment: CDR1 SEHNR and CDR2 FQNEAQ (reference sequence). V lost 5 bases, J lost 3 bases, and 11 bases stayed unmatched. The CDR3 sequence is CASSLGRGRDLYNEQFF. CDR3 nucleotides: TGTGCCAGCAGCCTGGGTCGCGGGAGGGATCTCTACAATGAGCAGTTCTTC.

The chain employs TRBV7-9 and TRBJ2-7; a possible D gene is TRBD1 (6 bases). Germline V lookup: CDR1 SEHNR, CDR2 FQNEAQ (reference sequence). This CDR3 has 16 amino acids. Trimming stripped 6 bases from V and 6 bases from J, with 24 bases between. The CDR3: CASSGGRGTQRAEQYF. The CDR3 region has the DNA TGTGCCAGCAGTGGGGGCCGTGGGACCCAACGTGCCGAGCAGTACTTC.

The chain combines TRBV7-6 with TRBJ2-1; D is unresolved. CDR3 length: 15 amino acids. Germline loops: CDR1 SGHVS, CDR2 FNYEAQ. The V and J ends lost 1 base and 5 bases respectively, with 12 bases between them. The CDR3 DNA sequence: TGTGCCAGCAGCTTAGGCCGTAGCAGACACAATGAGCAGTTCTTC. It encodes CASSLGRSRHNEQFF.

This sequence joins TRBV4-2 and TRBJ1-5; tentative D call: TRBD1 (5 bases). The CDR3 loop spans 15 amino acids. Germline CDR1 LGHNA, CDR2 YNFKEQ. V lost 0 bases to trimming and J lost 4 bases, with 10 bases between them. CDR3 nucleotide sequence: TGTGCCAGCAGCCAAGAGAAGGGGTTTAATCAGCCCCAGCATTTT. Translating it yields CASSQEKGFNQPQHF.

The rearrangement uses TRBV18 and TRBJ2-7; 16 bases line up with TRBD2. CDR1 and CDR2 from the germline V gene are KGHSH and LQKENI. CDR3 length equals 19 residues. J was trimmed by 2 bases and V by 1 base; bases with no gene match: 8. CDR3: CASSPQPGLAGGAPYEQYF. The CDR3 coding sequence is TGTGCCAGCTCACCACAACCGGGACTAGCGGGAGGGGCACCCTACGAGCAGTACTTC.

This sequence joins TRBV18 and TRBJ1-2, with D possibly matching TRBD1 (5 bases). The CDR3 has 14 amino acids. Trimming removed 1 base at V and 7 bases at J, with 13 bases between. Germline V lookup: CDR1 KGHSH, CDR2 LQKENI. CDR3 bases: TGTGCCAGCTCACCACTGCAGGGTTCTGGTGGCTACACCTTC. This sequence encodes CASSPLQGSGGYTF.

Regarding this clone: A junction boundary mismatches the germline segment, possibly from a read error. The chain combines TRBV7-7 with TRBJ1-6, with unresolved D. This CDR3 comprises 14 residues. In germline, CDR1 is SSHAT, CDR2 FNYEAQ (reference sequence). The DNA of the CDR3 is TGTGCTAGCAGCGAAAGAGGGCTAAACTCACCCCTCCACTTT. Amino acids: CASSERGLNSPLHF.

This rearrangement joins TRBV10-1 to TRBJ1-1, with TRBD1 matching over 8 bases. V shed 2 bases, J shed 4 bases, and the junction held 6 bases outside the gene matches. CDR1 and CDR2 (germline): WNHNN, SYGVQD (reference sequence). The CDR3 loop spans 15 amino acids. DNA of the CDR3: TGCGCCAGCAGTGAGACAGGGGGTGATAGCACTGAAGCTTTCTTT. Translating it yields CASSETGGDSTEAFF.

The chain couples TRBV28 to TRBJ1-1; D perhaps matches TRBD1 (5 bases). The CDR3 runs to 14 residues. Germline values: CDR1 MDHEN, CDR2 SYDVKM. V was pared by 2 bases and J by 5 bases, with 12 bases between. The chain's CDR3 is CASSLGGSGTEAFF. The CDR3 coding sequence is TGTGCCAGCAGTTTAGGGGGGTCGGGGACTGAAGCTTTCTTT.

V and J are TRBV25-1 and TRBJ2-7; TRBD1 aligns across 12 bases. Germline V CDR1 and CDR2: MGHDK, SYGVNS. The CDR3 is made up of 17 amino acids. V gave up 0 bases and J gave up 4 bases; unmatched junction bases: 7. The CDR3 nucleotides are TGTGCCAGCAGTGAATATCCGGGACAGGGGGCGGCTTACGAGCAGTACTTC. Protein: CASSEYPGQGAAYEQYF.

This CDR3 is CASSPVGGETQYF. The CDR3 DNA reads as TGTGCCAGCTCACCAGTAGGAGGAGAGACCCAGTACTTC. V gene TRBV18 combines with J gene TRBJ2-5; possible D gene TRBD2, 5 bases. V lost 2 bases to trimming and J lost 4 bases, with 8 bases between them. Germline V gene data show CDR1 as KGHSH and CDR2 as LQKENI. This CDR3 spans 13 amino acids. Supplemented by reference TRBV18 and TRBJ2-5, the full variable domain reads NAGVMQNPRHLVRRRGQEARLRCSPMKGHSHVYWYRQLPEEGLKFMVYLQKENIIDESGMPKERFSAEFPKEGPSILRIQQVVRGDSAAYFCASSPVGGETQYFGPGTRLLVL.

The chain has TRBV7-8 and TRBJ2-2; the match to TRBD1 covers 9 bases. V shed 7 bases and J 6 bases; nucleotides not matched to a gene: 6. The length of the CDR3 is 14 residues. Germline lookup yields CDR1 SGHVS and CDR2 FQNEAQ. Here the CDR3 reads CASIRDRVAGELFF. DNA for the CDR3: TGTGCCAGCATCCGGGACAGGGTGGCCGGGGAGCTGTTTTTT.